Following are 6 T cell receptor beta chains from one sample sequenced in a study of T cell responses to AZD1222 COVID-19 vaccine. Method: immunoSEQ multiplex PCR; TCRdb's copy keeps in-frame clones and lacks some. Among more than 85,000 clones, approximately 85% were seen once, and the ten largest hold about 4.5%. Sequencing was performed on peripheral blood, taken on day 0 of AZD1222 vaccination. The receptors come from an adult in good health.

The genes are TRBV9 and TRBJ1-5, with a possible D match to TRBD1 (5 bases). Deletions cut 4 bases from V and 0 bases from J, with 8 bases between. Germline V gives CDR1 SGDLS, CDR2 YYNGEE. The CDR3 is 14 amino acids. The CDR3 coding sequence is TGTGCCAGCAGCCGGGACTATAGCAATCAGCCCCAGCATTTT. Encoded protein: CASSRDYSNQPQHF.

The chain has TRBV5-8 and TRBJ1-2, with a possible D match to TRBD1 (5 bases). Germline V gives CDR1 SGHTS, CDR2 YDEGEE. CDR3 length equals 15 residues. V was trimmed by 0 bases and J by 5 bases, leaving 14 bases between them. CDR3 sequence: CASSLENRSYYGYTF. CDR3 bases: TGTGCCAGCAGCTTGGAAAACAGGTCCTATTATGGCTACACCTTC.

V usage is TRBV27 and J usage is TRBJ2-1; D is perhaps TRBD2 (5 bases). Germline V gene lookup returns CDR1 MNHEY and CDR2 SMNVEV (reference sequence). The V end lost 7 bases, the J end lost 5 bases, and 15 bases lay between the germline ends. This CDR3 region has 14 residues. The CDR3 loop reads CASTTRPGNNEQFF. The DNA for the CDR3 is TGTGCCAGCACCACTCGTCCGGGGAACAATGAGCAGTTCTTC.

The gene calls are TRBV29-1 and TRBJ1-2; D gene ambiguous. This CDR3 has 16 residues. V shed 7 bases and J shed 2 bases, with 23 bases lying between them. Germline V gene sequence: CDR1 SQVTM, CDR2 ANQGSEA. This CDR3 reads CSAGGVAREGNYGYTF. For the CDR3, the DNA is TGCAGCGCTGGTGGCGTGGCCCGCGAAGGGAACTATGGCTACACCTTC.

The CDR3 region has the DNA TGTGCCAGCAGCTTAGCGAGGGCAAGAGAGACCCAGTACTTC. Its translation is CASSLARARETQYF. This sequence joins TRBV7-2 and TRBJ2-5; tentatively, D is TRBD2 (5 bases). Between the trimmed V and J ends, which lost 0 bases and 4 bases, there was a span of 9 bases. Germline CDR1 reads SGHTA; CDR2 reads FQGNSA. The length of the CDR3 is 14 residues. The whole variable domain, filled in from reference TRBV7-2 and TRBJ2-5, reads GAGVSQSPSNKVTEKGKDVELRCDPISGHTALYWYRQSLGQGLEFLIYFQGNSAPDKSGLPSDRFSAERTGGSVSTLTIQRTQQEDSAVYLCASSLARARETQYFGPGTRLLVL.

This clone is a singleton in its sample. V is TRBV7-2 and J is TRBJ2-7; TRBD1 aligns across 7 bases. This CDR3 spans 14 amino acids. Germline CDR1 SGHTA, CDR2 FQGNSA. With 5 bases clipped from V and 6 bases from J, the junction kept 10 bases outside the gene matches. The CDR3 spells CASSPGDRAGEQYF. The CDR3 DNA sequence: TGTGCCAGCAGCCCTGGCGACAGGGCCGGCGAGCAGTACTTC.